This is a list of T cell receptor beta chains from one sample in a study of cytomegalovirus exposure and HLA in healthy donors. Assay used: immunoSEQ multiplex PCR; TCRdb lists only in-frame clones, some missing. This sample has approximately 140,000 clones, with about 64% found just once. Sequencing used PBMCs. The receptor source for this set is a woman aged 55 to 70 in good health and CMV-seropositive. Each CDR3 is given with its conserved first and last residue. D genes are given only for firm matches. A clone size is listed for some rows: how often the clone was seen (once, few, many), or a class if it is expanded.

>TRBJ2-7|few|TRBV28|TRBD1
CASLDRSNSYEQYF
TGTGCCAGCCTGGACAGGAGCAACTCCTACGAGCAGTACTTC
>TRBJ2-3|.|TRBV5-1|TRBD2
CASSLDGPGGVDTQYF
TGCGCCAGCAGCTTGGATGGCCCTGGGGGGGTAGATACGCAGTATTTT
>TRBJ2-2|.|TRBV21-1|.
CASSRGQGPTGELFF
TGTGCCAGCAGCAGAGGACAGGGCCCCACCGGGGAGCTGTTTTTT
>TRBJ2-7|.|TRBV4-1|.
CASSQERGSSYEQYF
TGCGCCAGCAGCCAAGAACGGGGTAGCTCCTACGAGCAGTACTTC
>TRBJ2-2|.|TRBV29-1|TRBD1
CSVRGLSNTGELFF
TGCAGCGTCAGGGGGCTTTCGAACACCGGGGAGCTGTTTTTT
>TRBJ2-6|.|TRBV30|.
CAWSGGSGANVLTF
TGTGCCTGGAGTGGGGGCTCCGGGGCCAACGTCCTGACTTTC
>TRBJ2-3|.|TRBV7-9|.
CASSPQPGITSTDTQYF
TGTGCCAGCAGCCCTCAGCCGGGAATAACTAGCACAGATACGCAGTATTTT
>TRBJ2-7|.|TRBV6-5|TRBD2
CASSYDASGSYEQYF
TGTGCCAGCAGTTACGATGCTAGCGGCTCCTACGAGCAGTACTTC
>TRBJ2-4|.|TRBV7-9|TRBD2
CASSSNRGGLAKNIQYF
TGTGCCAGCAGCTCCAACCGGGGGGGCTTAGCCAAAAACATTCAGTACTTC
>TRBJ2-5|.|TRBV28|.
CATHFLSDQETQYF
TGTGCCACCCACTTTCTTTCGGACCAAGAGACCCAGTACTTC
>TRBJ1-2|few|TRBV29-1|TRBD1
CSVDPEDRGNYGYTF
TGCAGCGTTGACCCGGAGGACAGGGGGAACTATGGCTACACCTTC
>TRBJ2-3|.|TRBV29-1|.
CSVVTPGVGGGRTDTQYF
TGCAGCGTTGTAACCCCGGGCGTCGGCGGGGGCCGCACAGATACGCAGTATTTT
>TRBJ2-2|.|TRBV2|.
CASSERRGVAYTGELFF
TGTGCCAGCAGTGAACGCAGGGGGGTTGCTTACACCGGGGAGCTGTTTTTT
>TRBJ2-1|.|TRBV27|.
CASSPQVSYNEQFF
TGTGCCAGCAGTCCGCAGGTTTCCTACAATGAGCAGTTCTTC
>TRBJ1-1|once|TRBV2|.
CASSEWGGVVGTEAFF
TGTGCCAGCAGTGAGTGGGGAGGGGTAGTGGGCACTGAAGCTTTCTTT
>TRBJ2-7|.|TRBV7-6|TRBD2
CASSAVGGKGLEQYF
TGTGCCAGCAGTGCAGTGGGGGGGAAGGGGCTCGAGCAGTACTTC
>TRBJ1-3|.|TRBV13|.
CASSLSEGVNGNTIYF
TGTGCCAGCAGCCTCAGCGAGGGAGTGAATGGAAACACCATATATTTT
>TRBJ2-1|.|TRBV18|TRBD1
CASSPQGAGTNNEQFF
TGTGCCAGCTCACCACAGGGGGCCGGGACAAACAATGAGCAGTTCTTC
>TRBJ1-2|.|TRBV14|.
CASSPGQLYGYTF
TGTGCCAGCAGCCCGGGACAACTCTATGGCTACACCTTC
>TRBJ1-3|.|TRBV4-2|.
CASSQGHPGNTIYF
TGTGCCAGCAGCCAGGGACACCCTGGAAACACCATATATTTT
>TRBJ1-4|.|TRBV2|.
CASRRATNEKLFF
TGTGCCAGCAGGAGAGCAACTAATGAAAAACTGTTTTTT
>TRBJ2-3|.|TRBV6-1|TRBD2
CASSQGLAGGTDTQYF
TGTGCCAGCAGTCAAGGACTAGCGGGAGGCACAGATACGCAGTATTTT
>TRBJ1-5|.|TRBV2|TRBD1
CASRGQSNQPQHF
TGTGCCAGCAGGGGACAGAGCAATCAGCCCCAGCATTTT
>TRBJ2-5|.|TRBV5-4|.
CASSLDSMQETQYF
TGTGCCAGCAGCTTGGACAGTATGCAAGAGACCCAGTACTTC
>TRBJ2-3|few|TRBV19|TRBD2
CASSGLAGTDTQYF
TGTGCCAGTAGCGGACTAGCGGGGACAGATACGCAGTATTTT
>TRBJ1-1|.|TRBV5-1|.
CASSFAAGDTEAFF
TGCGCCAGCAGCTTCGCCGCGGGGGACACTGAAGCTTTCTTT
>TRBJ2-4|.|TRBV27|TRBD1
CASRRSGTGGYIQYF
TGTGCCAGCCGACGCTCCGGGACAGGGGGATACATTCAGTACTTC
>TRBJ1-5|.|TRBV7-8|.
CASSSRTDNQPQHF
TGTGCCAGCAGCTCCAGGACTGATAATCAGCCCCAGCATTTT